The rows below give T cell receptor beta chains drawn from one sample of a study of cytomegalovirus exposure and HLA in healthy donors. The assay was immunoSEQ multiplex PCR, and TCRdb's table has in-frame clones only and misses some. The sample contains approximately 190,000 clones, more than 70% of which appear only once. The sequencing sample was made of PBMCs. The receptors were sampled from a man in his forties in good health and CMV-seropositive. Each CDR3 is given with its conserved first and last residue. The D gene is left open where the match is weak. Size is omitted from some rows. Given values are once, few, many or a class for expanded clones.

size	length	V	J	D	DNA	CDR3
-	14	TRBV5-6	TRBJ2-7	TRBD1	TGTGCCAGCAGCTTGGAGGGGGCCGCCTACGAGCAGTACTTC	CASSLEGAAYEQYF
once	15	TRBV21-1	TRBJ1-3	-	TGTGCCAGCAGCAAACGTGACAGGGCTGGAAACACCATATATTTT	CASSKRDRAGNTIYF
-	15	TRBV19	TRBJ1-2	-	TGTGCCAGTAGTTCTACATCAGGTTCTAACTATGGCTACACCTTC	CASSSTSGSNYGYTF
once	16	TRBV5-1	TRBJ2-3	TRBD2	TGCGCCAGCAGCTTAGGACTAGCCTCTAGCACAGATACGCAGTATTTT	CASSLGLASSTDTQYF
-	14	TRBV6-5	TRBJ2-7	-	TGTGCCAGCAGTTGGCCAGGGCCTTCTTACGAGCAGTACTTC	CASSWPGPSYEQYF
-	15	TRBV7-6	TRBJ1-4	-	TGTGCCAGCAGCCCTTACACGACAGAGAATGAAAAACTGTTTTTT	CASSPYTTENEKLFF
-	15	TRBV9	TRBJ1-4	TRBD1	TGTGCCAGCAGCCCCTTAGGACAGGGCGAGGGGAAACTGTTTTTT	CASSPLGQGEGKLFF
-	14	TRBV7-2	TRBJ1-6	-	TGTGCCAGCAGCTCCCCACTGGATAATTCACCCCTCCACTTT	CASSSPLDNSPLHF
-	18	TRBV10-3	TRBJ1-3	-	TGTGCCATCAGTGAGTCTCTGAGACAGTTAAGCTCTGGAAACACCATATATTTT	CAISESLRQLSSGNTIYF
-	14	TRBV15	TRBJ2-1	TRBD2	TGTGCCACCAGCAGCCGGACTAGCGGCAATGAGCAGTTCTTC	CATSSRTSGNEQFF
-	16	TRBV27	TRBJ2-3	TRBD1	TGTGCCAGCAGTCGAACCGGGACAGTAGGCGCAGATACGCAGTATTTT	CASSRTGTVGADTQYF
-	16	TRBV7-9	TRBJ2-7	TRBD2	TGTGCCAGCAGCCCCTCCGGGTTAGCGGGAGTGGGCGAGCAGTACTTC	CASSPSGLAGVGEQYF
-	12	TRBV10-1	TRBJ2-1	-	TGCGCCAGCAGCGGAGTCCACAATGAGCAGCTCTTC	CASSGVHNEQLF
-	19	TRBV28	TRBJ1-4	TRBD1	TGTGCCAGCAGTTCCTCCGGACTTGGACAGGCTGCAACTAATGAAAAACTGTTTTTT	CASSSSGLGQAATNEKLFF
-	15	TRBV9	TRBJ1-1	TRBD1	TGTGCCAGCAGCGTCGGGACAGGGGGAAACACTGAAGCTTTCTTT	CASSVGTGGNTEAFF
-	15	TRBV27	TRBJ2-7	TRBD2	TGTGCCAGCCGAGCACCGGGACTAGCGGTATACGAGCAGTACTTC	CASRAPGLAVYEQYF
-	16	TRBV19	TRBJ2-7	TRBD2	TGTGCCAGTAGTATGGGCCGGGAGGGCGGGTCCTACGAGCAGTACTTC	CASSMGREGGSYEQYF
-	18	TRBV2	TRBJ2-7	TRBD2	TGTGCCAGCAGTGAAAGTCCTAGCGGGAGGGCCATCTTCTACGAGCAGTACTTC	CASSESPSGRAIFYEQYF
-	18	TRBV7-2	TRBJ2-7	TRBD2	TGTGCCAGCAGCTTAAAGGGGACTAGCGGGCCCACCCGCTACGAGCAGTACTTC	CASSLKGTSGPTRYEQYF
once	13	TRBV7-9	TRBJ2-5	-	TGTTCCAGCAGCTTCAGACAGCAAGAGACCCAGTACTTC	CSSSFRQQETQYF
once	15	TRBV9	TRBJ2-2	-	TGTGCCAGCAGCTCCGCACTTACGAACACCGGGGAGCTGTTTTTT	CASSSALTNTGELFF
-	16	TRBV6-6	TRBJ1-5	-	TGTGCCAGCAGTTACTCTATTACAGGTTACAATCAGCCCCAGCATTTT	CASSYSITGYNQPQHF
once	15	TRBV19	TRBJ2-3	TRBD2	TGTGCCAGTAGGGCCCGGGAGGGAACGGGAGATACGCAGTATTTT	CASRAREGTGDTQYF
-	16	TRBV25-1	TRBJ1-1	-	TGTGCCAGCAGTGAAGGGGCTGACATTGGGTACACTGAAGCTTTCTTT	CASSEGADIGYTEAFF
-	13	TRBV7-9	TRBJ2-1	-	TGTGCCAGCAGCTACCACATTCAGGGGCTTTGGGTCTTC	CASSYHIQGLWVF
few	14	TRBV2	TRBJ2-3	TRBD2	TGTGCCAGCATCGGGCGGGAGTTGGTAGATACGCAGTATTTT	CASIGRELVDTQYF
-	13	TRBV30	TRBJ1-1	TRBD1	TGTGCCTTTGTGACAGGGTCCGGGACTGAAGCTTTCTTT	CAFVTGSGTEAFF
-	14	TRBV4-1	TRBJ1-1	-	TGCGCCAGCAGCCAAGAAGGCGGGGTCACTGAAGTTTTCTTT	CASSQEGGVTEVFF
-	15	TRBV7-2	TRBJ1-4	-	TGTGCCAGCAGCTTAAGCAGGGGAAGAAGTGAAAAACTGTTTTTT	CASSLSRGRSEKLFF
-	14	TRBV11-1	TRBJ2-7	-	TGTGCCAGCAGCTTAGGTGACGGGATCTACGAGCAGTACTTC	CASSLGDGIYEQYF
-	14	TRBV18	TRBJ2-7	-	TGTGCCAGCTCACTTTCGGCAGGGGAGCACGAGCAGTACTTC	CASSLSAGEHEQYF
many	13	TRBV6-5	TRBJ2-2	-	TGTGCCAGCACTCACAGGGATACCGGGGAGCTGTTTTTT	CASTHRDTGELFF
-	14	TRBV6-1	TRBJ2-3	-	TGTGCCAGCAGTGCCAGTTACGGCACAGATACGCAGTATTTT	CASSASYGTDTQYF
-	12	TRBV7-8	TRBJ2-4	-	TGTGCCAGCAGCTTAGAGAGAAACATTCAGTACTTC	CASSLERNIQYF
-	15	TRBV5-4	TRBJ2-2	TRBD1	TGTGCCAGCAGCTTGGGTAGGGGGCAGTCCGGGGAGCTGTTTTTT	CASSLGRGQSGELFF
-	17	TRBV5-1	TRBJ2-5	TRBD2	TGCGCCAGCAGCTCCGGGACTAGCGGGAGTGGGGGAGAGACCCAGTACTTC	CASSSGTSGSGGETQYF
-	15	TRBV6-5	TRBJ2-6	-	TGTGCCAGCAGTCGACAGAGCTCTGGGGCCAACGTCCTGACTTTC	CASSRQSSGANVLTF
-	10	TRBV21-1	TRBJ1-3	-	TGTGCCAGCACCGGGGGCACCATATATTTT	CASTGGTIYF
few	16	TRBV18	TRBJ2-3	TRBD2	TGTGCCAGCTCATCGGGACTAGCGGGAGTGAAGGATACGCAGTATTTT	CASSSGLAGVKDTQYF
-	15	TRBV10-1	TRBJ1-5	TRBD1	TGCGCCAGCAGTCGGGACAGGGGCTTCAATCAGCCCCAGCATTTT	CASSRDRGFNQPQHF
-	16	TRBV5-8	TRBJ1-2	TRBD1	TGTGCCAGCAGCTTGGGGGACAGGGCCTATGGCTATGGCTACACCTTC	CASSLGDRAYGYGYTF
-	13	TRBV18	TRBJ2-5	TRBD1	TGTGCCAGCTCACCAAGGGGACAGAAGACCCAGTACTTC	CASSPRGQKTQYF
-	16	TRBV28	TRBJ2-1	TRBD2	TGTGCCAGCAATCATCTAGCGGGAGGCCTATACAATGAGCAGTTCTTC	CASNHLAGGLYNEQFF
-	15	TRBV7-9	TRBJ1-1	-	TGTGCCAGCAGCTTAGTTGTAGGGGGGAACACTGAAGCTTTCTTT	CASSLVVGGNTEAFF
few	14	TRBV9	TRBJ1-2	-	TGTGCCAGCAGCGTAGGTACAGCGGTTATGGGCTACACCTTC	CASSVGTAVMGYTF
-	13	TRBV4-3	TRBJ1-5	-	TGCGCCAGCAGCCTTCAGGGGAATCAGCCCCAGCATTTT	CASSLQGNQPQHF
-	13	TRBV19	TRBJ2-2	-	TGTGCCAGTAGTCTCAGGGGTGACGGGGAGCTGTTTTTT	CASSLRGDGELFF